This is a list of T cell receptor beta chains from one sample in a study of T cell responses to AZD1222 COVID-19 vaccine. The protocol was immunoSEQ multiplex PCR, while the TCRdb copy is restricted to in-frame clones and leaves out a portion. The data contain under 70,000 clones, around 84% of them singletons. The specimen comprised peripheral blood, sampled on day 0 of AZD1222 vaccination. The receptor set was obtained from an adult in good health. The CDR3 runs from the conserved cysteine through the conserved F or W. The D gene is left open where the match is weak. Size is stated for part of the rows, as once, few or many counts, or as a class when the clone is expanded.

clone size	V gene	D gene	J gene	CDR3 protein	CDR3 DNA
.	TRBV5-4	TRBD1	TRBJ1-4	CASSQDRGHEKLFF	TGTGCCAGCAGCCAAGACAGGGGGCACGAAAAACTGTTTTTT
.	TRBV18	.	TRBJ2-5	CASSSLGGAPQETQYF	TGTGCCAGCTCATCCCTTGGCGGGGCTCCCCAAGAGACCCAGTACTTC
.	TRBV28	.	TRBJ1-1	CASSSTTNTFF	TGTGCCAGCAGTTCGACTACCAATACTTTCTTT
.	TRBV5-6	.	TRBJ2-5	CASSLAGLAFETQYF	TGTGCCAGCAGCTTGGCGGGGCTAGCTTTTGAGACCCAGTACTTC
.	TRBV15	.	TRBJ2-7	CATSRGKGWEQYF	TGTGCCACCAGCAGAGGGAAAGGCTGGGAGCAGTACTTC
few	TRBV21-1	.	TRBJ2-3	CASSKDGRADDTDTQYF	TGTGCCAGCAGCAAAGACGGCAGGGCGGACGACACAGATACGCAGTATTTT
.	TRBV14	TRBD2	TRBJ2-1	CASSQVALAENEQFF	TGTGCCAGCAGCCAAGTGGCACTAGCGGAGAATGAGCAGTTCTTC
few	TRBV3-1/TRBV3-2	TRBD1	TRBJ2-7	CASSQTGRRTYEQYF	TGTGCCAGCAGCCAGACAGGGCGTAGAACCTACGAGCAGTACTTC
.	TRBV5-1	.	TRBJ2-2	CASRWGPANTGELFF	TGCGCCAGCAGGTGGGGCCCCGCTAACACCGGGGAGCTGTTTTTT
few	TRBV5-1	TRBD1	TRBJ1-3	CASRLDRGNGNTIYF	TGCGCCAGCAGACTCGACAGGGGGAATGGAAACACCATATATTTT
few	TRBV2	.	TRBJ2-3	CATSGSTDTQYF	TGTGCCACCTCGGGGAGCACAGATACGCAGTATTTT
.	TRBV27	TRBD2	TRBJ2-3	CASSLGLAGGADTQYF	TGTGCCAGCAGTTTAGGACTAGCGGGAGGGGCGGATACGCAGTATTTT